These T cell receptor beta chains were read from a single sample in a study of blood T cell repertoires in COVID-19. Some clones are missing from TCRdb's copy, which holds only in-frame ones; the method was immunoSEQ multiplex PCR. The sample shows under 250,000 clones, around four fifths of them seen only once. The specimen was peripheral blood. The source is a woman between 50 and 59 years old with active or convalescent COVID-19. The CDR3 runs from the conserved cysteine through the conserved F or W. The order of the fields is J gene, D gene, V gene, clone size, CDR3 DNA, CDR3 protein. D genes are given only for firm matches. Rows give clone size only sometimes, using once, few, many, or a class for an expanded clone.

>TRBJ2-2|TRBD2|TRBV11-2|-
TGTGCCAGCAGCCCGGGGGGGACCGGGGAGCTGTTTTTT
CASSPGGTGELFF
>TRBJ1-5|TRBD1|TRBV27|-
TGTGCCAGCAGTTTCCGTGGACAGGGTCCCCAGCCCCAGCATTTT
CASSFRGQGPQPQHF
>TRBJ2-1|-|TRBV7-9|-
TGTGCCAGCAGCTTAGCGCCGGCGGATGGAGAGCAGTTCTTC
CASSLAPADGEQFF
>TRBJ1-6|TRBD1|TRBV28|-
TGTGCCAGCGGGACAGAAGAAAATTCACCCCTCCACTTT
CASGTEENSPLHF
>TRBJ1-5|TRBD1|TRBV18|-
TGTGCCAGCTCACCAAGACAGGGAGGCGGTCAGCCCCAGCATTTT
CASSPRQGGGQPQHF
>TRBJ1-1|-|TRBV19|once
TGTGCCAGTAGCCAGGGGAAGGACACTGAAGCTTTCTTT
CASSQGKDTEAFF
>TRBJ2-2|-|TRBV29-1|-
TGCAGCGTTGATTGGGACACCAACACCGGGGAGCTGTTTTTT
CSVDWDTNTGELFF
>TRBJ2-5|-|TRBV7-3|-
TGTGCCAGCAGCTTAAGGGGCAAACCCGGAGAGACCCAGTACTTC
CASSLRGKPGETQYF
>TRBJ2-5|-|TRBV2|-
TGTGCCAGCAGTGCCGGGGTATCGGGAGAGACCCAGTACTTC
CASSAGVSGETQYF
>TRBJ1-2|TRBD1|TRBV20-1|-
TGCAGTGCTAGTTATTCGGGACAGGGGCTCTATGGCTACACCTTC
CSASYSGQGLYGYTF
>TRBJ1-6|TRBD1|TRBV28|-
TGTGCCAGCAGCACCGTAACAGGGGGCGGTTCACCCCTCCACTTT
CASSTVTGGGSPLHF
>TRBJ2-1|TRBD2|TRBV11-2|once
TGTGCCAGCAGCACGTACGGCGGGGGGAACAATGAGCAGTTCTTC
CASSTYGGGNNEQFF
>TRBJ2-1|TRBD2|TRBV7-3|few
TGTGCCAGCAGCCTTACCGGGACTAGCGGGAGTATTGAGCAGTTCTTC
CASSLTGTSGSIEQFF
>TRBJ2-7|TRBD2|TRBV7-6|-
TGTGCCAGCAGCTCCGGACTAGCGGGAGGCCACTACGAGCAGTACTTC
CASSSGLAGGHYEQYF
>TRBJ1-4|-|TRBV27|-
TGTGCCAGCAGTTTCGGGAGGTCCAGGGCAACTAATGAAAAACTGTTTTTT
CASSFGRSRATNEKLFF
>TRBJ2-3|TRBD1|TRBV5-1|-
TGCGCCAGCAGCTTGGATCCGGACAGGGGAGCGTCTAGCACAGATACGCAGTATTTT
CASSLDPDRGASSTDTQYF
>TRBJ2-2|TRBD2|TRBV6-2/TRBV6-3|-
TGTGCCAGCAGTGGGACTAGCGGGAGGGCACGGACCGGGGAGCTGTTTTTT
CASSGTSGRARTGELFF
>TRBJ1-2|TRBD1|TRBV12-5|-
TGTGCTAGTGGTCCTCAGGGGGTCTATGGCTACACCTTC
CASGPQGVYGYTF
>TRBJ1-3|-|TRBV11-2|-
TGTGCCAGCAGCTCCCTCGGGAATGGGGTGTACACCATATATTTT
CASSSLGNGVYTIYF
>TRBJ2-7|-|TRBV5-1|-
TGCGCCAGCAGCTTAGGAGGCGCTCCCCTCTACGAGCAGTACTTC
CASSLGGAPLYEQYF
>TRBJ1-2|-|TRBV28|few
TGTGCCAGCAGTTTAGAAAGGCGGGCAGGGGTTGGCTACACCTTC
CASSLERRAGVGYTF
>TRBJ1-5|-|TRBV27|-
TGTGCCAGCAGTTTAGGAACAGGGCATAGCAATCAGCCCCAGCATTTT
CASSLGTGHSNQPQHF
>TRBJ2-1|-|TRBV7-3|-
TGTGCCAGCAGCCCAGGTGCGGGGGAGCAGTTCTTC
CASSPGAGEQFF
>TRBJ2-5|-|TRBV9|-
TGTGCCAGCAGCGTAGGCCTAGCAAGCGAGACCCAGTACTTC
CASSVGLASETQYF
>TRBJ2-2|TRBD1|TRBV5-1|large
TGCGCCAGCGGACAGGGGACGAACACCGGGGAGCTGTTTTTT
CASGQGTNTGELFF
>TRBJ1-5|-|TRBV3-1/TRBV3-2|-
TGTGCCAGCAGCCAAGGGTCTACGAATCAGCCCCAGCATTTT
CASSQGSTNQPQHF
>TRBJ2-3|TRBD2|TRBV9|-
TGTGCCAGCAGCGAGGGACTAGCGGGGACGGCAGATACGCAGTATTTT
CASSEGLAGTADTQYF
>TRBJ1-1|TRBD1|TRBV5-1|-
TGCGCCAGCAGCCTTCGACAGGGAAACACTGAAGCTTTCTTT
CASSLRQGNTEAFF
>TRBJ1-3|-|TRBV7-2|-
TGTGCCAGCAGCAGGACCCCCGGGGGGGCCACCATATATTTT
CASSRTPGGATIYF
>TRBJ2-7|-|TRBV3-1/TRBV3-2|-
TGTGCCAGCAGCCAAGATGTAATGCGTTACTACGAGCAGTACTTC
CASSQDVMRYYEQYF
>TRBJ2-1|TRBD2|TRBV3-1/TRBV3-2|-
TGTGCCAGCAGCCAAGGTGGCGGGAGTTATTACAATGAGCAGTTCTTC
CASSQGGGSYYNEQFF
>TRBJ2-3|TRBD1|TRBV6-1|-
TGTGCCAGCAGTGACCGGACAGGACCTTATACGCAGTATTTT
CASSDRTGPYTQYF
>TRBJ2-7|-|TRBV19|-
TGTGCCAGTAGGCCTCAGGGATGGGGATCCTACGAGCAGTACTTC
CASRPQGWGSYEQYF
>TRBJ1-5|-|TRBV10-3|-
TGTGCCATCAGTGTAGGAGGGAGGGGTCAGCCCCAGCATTTT
CAISVGGRGQPQHF
>TRBJ1-1|TRBD1|TRBV18|-
TGTGCCAGCTCACCCCGCGACAGGGCGGTGAAGACTGAAGCTTTCTTT
CASSPRDRAVKTEAFF
>TRBJ2-2|-|TRBV5-1|-
TGCGCCAGCAGCTTGGACAGAGGGGAGCTGTTTTTT
CASSLDRGELFF
>TRBJ2-2|-|TRBV30|-
TGTGCCTGGAGGACCGGGACTGGGAACACCGGGGAGCTGTTTTTT
CAWRTGTGNTGELFF
>TRBJ1-1|TRBD1|TRBV5-1|-
TGCGCCAGCAGCTTGGGGACAGGGCGGGTTACTGAAGCTTTCTTT
CASSLGTGRVTEAFF
>TRBJ1-6|-|TRBV19|-
TGTGCCAGTAGTATCTCGGACACAAATTCACCCCTCCACTTT
CASSISDTNSPLHF
>TRBJ2-1|-|TRBV3-1/TRBV3-2|-
TGTGCCAGCAGCCAAGTGGACCGCTTGGCGGGTGAGCAGTTCTTC
CASSQVDRLAGEQFF
>TRBJ2-1|-|TRBV25-1|-
TGTGCCAGCGGGAGGACAGGAGGAGTATGGTCCTACAATGAGCAGTTCTTC
CASGRTGGVWSYNEQFF
>TRBJ2-1|-|TRBV9|-
TGTGCCAGCAGCGCACAAGGACAGACGTACAATGAGCAGTTCTTC
CASSAQGQTYNEQFF
>TRBJ2-3|-|TRBV11-2|-
TGTGCCAGCAGCTTATTCCCAGAGGCGGGGTCGACAGATACGCAGTATTTT
CASSLFPEAGSTDTQYF
>TRBJ2-2|-|TRBV5-1|-
TGCGCCAGCAGCTCGGGACAGAACACCGGGGAGCTGTTTTTT
CASSSGQNTGELFF
>TRBJ2-3|TRBD2|TRBV27|-
TGTGCCAGCAGTTCTGCGGGGGGCACAGATACGCAGTATTTT
CASSSAGGTDTQYF
>TRBJ2-2|-|TRBV7-2|-
TGTGCCAGCAGCCCGAGGTTCGCGAACACCGGGGAGCTGTTTTTT
CASSPRFANTGELFF
>TRBJ2-1|TRBD2|TRBV14|-
TGTGCCAGCAGCCAAGAAGGGCTAGCGGGAGGGCCCTACAATGAGCAGTTCTTC
CASSQEGLAGGPYNEQFF
>TRBJ2-1|TRBD1|TRBV15|-
TGTGCCACCAGCAGAGATTGGACAGGTTGGGAGCAGTTCTTC
CATSRDWTGWEQFF
>TRBJ2-3|-|TRBV5-4|-
TGTGCCAGCAGCCAAAGGGGGACAGATACGCAGTATTTT
CASSQRGTDTQYF
>TRBJ1-1|TRBD1|TRBV9|-
TGTGCCAGCAGCGTTGAAGGACAGGGCCGGACTGAAGCTTTCTTT
CASSVEGQGRTEAFF
>TRBJ1-2|TRBD1|TRBV7-6|few
TGTGCCAGCAGCTTAGGTGGACAGGCGTTATATGGCTACACCTTC
CASSLGGQALYGYTF
>TRBJ2-3|-|TRBV7-2|once
TGTGCCAGCAGCTTTGGACTACCCACAGATACGCAGTATTTT
CASSFGLPTDTQYF
>TRBJ2-2|-|TRBV2|-
TGTGCCAGCAGTGACTTCCAGGGTGCCGGGGAGCTGTTTTTT
CASSDFQGAGELFF
>TRBJ2-1|TRBD2|TRBV5-1|once
TGCGCCAGCAGCTTGGGGCGGGAGGGCCGCAATGAGCAGTTCTTC
CASSLGREGRNEQFF
>TRBJ2-2|-|TRBV6-5|-
TGTGCCAGCAGTTTCCAGGGAGGAAAAACCGGGGAGCTGTTTTTT
CASSFQGGKTGELFF
>TRBJ1-2|-|TRBV15|-
TGTGCCACCAGCAGAGGTCAGGGCCCCTATGGCTACACCTTC
CATSRGQGPYGYTF
>TRBJ1-5|TRBD1|TRBV2|few
TGTGCCAGCGGACGCAGGGGGGAGCGGCAGCCCCAGCATTTT
CASGRRGERQPQHF
>TRBJ1-1|TRBD1|TRBV6-5|-
TGTGCCAGCGAATACAGGGGGCTAACCAGCACTGAAGCTTTCTTT
CASEYRGLTSTEAFF